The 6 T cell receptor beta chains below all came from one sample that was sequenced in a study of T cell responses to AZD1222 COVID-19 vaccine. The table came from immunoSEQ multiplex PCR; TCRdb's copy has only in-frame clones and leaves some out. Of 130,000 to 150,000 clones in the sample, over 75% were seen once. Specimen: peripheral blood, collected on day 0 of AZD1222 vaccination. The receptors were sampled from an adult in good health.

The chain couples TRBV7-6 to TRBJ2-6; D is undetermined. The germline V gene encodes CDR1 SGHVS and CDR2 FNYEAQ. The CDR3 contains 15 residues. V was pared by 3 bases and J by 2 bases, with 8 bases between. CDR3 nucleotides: TGTGCCAGCAGCTTCCCGGCAGCTGGGGCCAACGTCCTGACTTTC. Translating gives CASSFPAAGANVLTF. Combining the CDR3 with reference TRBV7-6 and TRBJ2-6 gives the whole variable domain GAGVSQSPRYKVTKRGQDVALRCDPISGHVSLYWYRQALGQGPEFLTYFNYEAQQDKSGLPNDRFSAERPEGSISTLTIQRTEQRDSAMYRCASSFPAAGANVLTFGAGSRLTVL.

The CDR3 region is CASSVSGRGGETQYF. The CDR3 bases are TGCGCCAGCAGCGTTAGCGGGAGGGGTGGAGAGACCCAGTACTTC. This chain joins TRBV5-1 and TRBJ2-5, with 11 positions matching TRBD2. Germline V gives CDR1 SGHRS, CDR2 YFSETQ. The V segment lost 4 bases and the J segment 4 bases; nucleotides outside the gene matches: 6. The CDR3 totals 15 residues. Supplemented by reference TRBV5-1 and TRBJ2-5, the full variable domain reads KAGVTQTPRYLIKTRGQQVTLSCSPISGHRSVSWYQQTPGQGLQFLFEYFSETQRNKGNFPGRFSGRQFSNSRSEMNVSTLELGDSALYLCASSVSGRGGETQYFGPGTRLLVL.

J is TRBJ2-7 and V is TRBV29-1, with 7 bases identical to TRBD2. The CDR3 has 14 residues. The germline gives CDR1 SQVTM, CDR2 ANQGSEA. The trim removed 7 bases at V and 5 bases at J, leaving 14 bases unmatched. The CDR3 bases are TGCAGCGCAGTTAAAGGACTAGTGCCCCACGAGCAGTACTTC. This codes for CSAVKGLVPHEQYF.

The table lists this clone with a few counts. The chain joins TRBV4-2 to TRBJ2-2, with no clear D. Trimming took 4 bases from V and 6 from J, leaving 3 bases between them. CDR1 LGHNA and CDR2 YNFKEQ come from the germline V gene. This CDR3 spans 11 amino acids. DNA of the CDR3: TGTGCCAGCAGCCTGTCCGGGGAGCTGTTTTTT. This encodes CASSLSGELFF.

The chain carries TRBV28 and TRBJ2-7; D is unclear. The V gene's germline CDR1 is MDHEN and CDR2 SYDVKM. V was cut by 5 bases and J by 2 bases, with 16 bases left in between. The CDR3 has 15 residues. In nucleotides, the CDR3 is TGTGCCAGCAGTCCCGCCTCCCGATGGACCTACGAGCAGTACTTC. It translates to CASSPASRWTYEQYF.

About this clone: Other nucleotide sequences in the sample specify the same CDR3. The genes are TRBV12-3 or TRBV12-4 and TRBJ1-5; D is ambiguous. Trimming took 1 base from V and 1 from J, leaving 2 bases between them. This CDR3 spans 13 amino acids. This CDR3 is CASSLGSNQPQHF. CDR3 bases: TGTGCCAGCAGTTTAGGGAGCAATCAGCCCCAGCATTTT.